This TCR beta chain appears in the sequencing data of a study of brain T cells in children with intractable seizures. Notes on this clone: The antigen is undetermined.

TCRdb keeps only in-frame clones here, not all; method: immunoSEQ multiplex PCR. The sample shows roughly 120,000 clones, approximately 94% of them seen only once. Sequencing was limited to surgery cases with top T cell transcript signatures in brain tissue. Pre-surgery treatment included at least one anti-epileptic drug. Overall study results and limits: Pre-surgery blood may have been undersampled, hiding some clones.

Germline CDR1 reads MNHEY; CDR2 reads SMNVEV (reference sequence). The CDR3 runs to 12 residues. V was cut by 0 bases and J by 4 bases, with 4 bases left in between. This clonotype was sampled from a boy under three years old with hemimegalencephaly and intractable seizures. Sequencing was performed on peripheral blood, taken at surgery. V and J are TRBV27 and TRBJ2-7, with D unclear. CDR3 in amino acids: CASSLSGYEQYF. The CDR3 coding sequence is TGTGCCAGCAGTTTATCGGGGTACGAGCAGTACTTC.